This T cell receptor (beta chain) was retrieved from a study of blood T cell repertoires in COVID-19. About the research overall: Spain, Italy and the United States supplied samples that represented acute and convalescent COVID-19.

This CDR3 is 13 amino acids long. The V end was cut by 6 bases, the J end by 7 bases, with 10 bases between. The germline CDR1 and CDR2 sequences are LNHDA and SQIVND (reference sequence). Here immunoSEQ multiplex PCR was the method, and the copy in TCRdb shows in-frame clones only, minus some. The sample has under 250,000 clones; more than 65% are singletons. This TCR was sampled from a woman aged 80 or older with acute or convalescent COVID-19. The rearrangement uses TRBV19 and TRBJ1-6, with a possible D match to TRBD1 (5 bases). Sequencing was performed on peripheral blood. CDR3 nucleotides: TGTGCCAGTAGGGCCAGGGAAAATTCACCCCTCCACTTT. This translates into CASRARENSPLHF.